This passage covers 11 T cell receptor beta chains from one sample sequenced in a study of T cell responses to AZD1222 COVID-19 vaccine. Assay used: immunoSEQ multiplex PCR; TCRdb lists only in-frame clones, some missing. Altogether 150,000 to 200,000 clones are present, about 90% being singletons, with the ten largest covering around 3%. The source material was peripheral blood, sampled on day 0 of AZD1222 vaccination. Every receptor here comes from an adult in good health.

The chain is built from TRBV19 and TRBJ2-7; D is possibly TRBD1 (6 bases). V was trimmed by 8 bases and J by 2 bases, leaving 16 bases between them. This CDR3 is 14 amino acids long. Germline V lookup: CDR1 LNHDA, CDR2 SQIVND (reference sequence). Here the CDR3 DNA reads TGTGCCAGTGGATCCGACAGGCCAGCCTACGAGCAGTACTTC. Translated, it gives CASGSDRPAYEQYF.

This rearrangement joins TRBV15 to TRBJ2-2, with D maybe TRBD1 (6 bases). This CDR3 has 18 residues. Trimming shortened V by 1 base and J by 5 bases, and 20 bases separated the two germline ends. Germline V gene data show CDR1 as LNHNV and CDR2 as YYDKDF (reference sequence). The CDR3 sequence is CATSRAAVQGSMTGELFF. The CDR3 DNA is TGTGCCACCAGCAGAGCGGCTGTTCAGGGGAGTATGACCGGGGAGCTGTTTTTT.

The genes are TRBV30 and TRBJ2-1, with 15 bases fitting TRBD2. The CDR3 loop spans 19 amino acids. V lost 3 bases to trimming and J lost 4 bases; unmatched junction nucleotides: 13. CDR1 is GTSNPN, CDR2 SVGIG, per germline (reference sequence). CDR3 nucleotide sequence: TGTGCCTGGAGACAGACCGGACTAGCGGGAGGGAAGGGGTACAATGAGCAGTTCTTC. As protein: CAWRQTGLAGGKGYNEQFF.

In its sample, this clone was seen a few times. This chain connects TRBV30 to TRBJ1-1; 8 bases are a match to TRBD1. Germline values: CDR1 GTSNPN, CDR2 SVGIG (reference sequence). V was clipped by 3 bases and J by 1 base; unmatched bases: 10. The CDR3 runs to 16 residues. DNA for the CDR3: TGTGCCTGGAGGGAAACCGCCGGGACAGGGAACACTGAAGCTTTCTTT. Translating gives CAWRETAGTGNTEAFF. The whole variable domain, filled in from reference TRBV30 and TRBJ1-1, reads SQTIHQWPATLVQPVGSPLSLECTVEGTSNPNLYWYRQAAGRGLQLLFYSVGIGQISSEVPQNLSASRPQDRQFILSSKKLLLSDSGFYLCAWRETAGTGNTEAFFGQGTRLTVV.

This clone was found once. The J gene is TRBJ2-5, the V gene TRBV19; possibly TRBD1 for D (6 bases). The CDR3 consists of 13 residues. CDR1 is LNHDA and CDR2 is SQIVND in the germline V gene (reference sequence). V lost 3 bases and J 4 bases, leaving 9 bases between the germline ends. CDR3 amino acids: CASSIVRGETQYF. In nucleotides, the CDR3 is TGTGCCAGTAGTATCGTCAGGGGAGAGACCCAGTACTTC.

This clone appeared a single time. The V call is TRBV28, the J call TRBJ1-2; the D is unclear. Trimming left V 7 bases short and J 5 bases short, with 14 bases between. This CDR3 spans 13 amino acids. The V gene's germline CDR1 is MDHEN and CDR2 SYDVKM. CDR3 nucleotide sequence: TGTGCCAGCAAGAGCAGGCGGATTTATGGCTACACCTTC. Encoded protein: CASKSRRIYGYTF.

The chain links TRBV6-5 to TRBJ1-5, with 7 bases matching TRBD1. This CDR3 spans 13 amino acids. Germline values: CDR1 MNHEY, CDR2 SVGAGI. The V segment lost 6 bases and the J segment 5 bases; nucleotides outside the gene matches: 4. CDR3 sequence (DNA): TGTGCCAGCAGACGGGACAGCGATCAGCCCCAGCATTTT. Protein: CASRRDSDQPQHF.

The CDR3 DNA is TGTGCCAGCAGAAGAGATCCCCACGAGCAGTACTTC. Translation gives CASRRDPHEQYF. The rearrangement joins TRBV28 to TRBJ2-7; D gene ambiguous. The V end lost 6 bases, the J end lost 5 bases, and 11 bases lay between the germline ends. Germline assignment: CDR1 MDHEN and CDR2 SYDVKM. The CDR3 has 12 amino acids. The whole variable domain, remainder taken from reference TRBV28 and TRBJ2-7, is DVKVTQSSRYLVKRTGEKVFLECVQDMDHENMFWYRQDPGLGLRLIYFSYDVKMKEKGDIPEGYSVSREKKERFSLILESASTNQTSMYLCASRRDPHEQYFGPGTRLTVT.

This chain connects TRBV6-5 to TRBJ2-7; D possibly uses TRBD1 or TRBD2 (5 bases each). The CDR3 contains 13 residues. Between the trimmed V and J ends, which lost 5 bases and 2 bases, there was a span of 10 bases. Germline V lookup: CDR1 MNHEY, CDR2 SVGAGI. In DNA form, the CDR3 reads TGTGCCAGCAGTATAAGGGACGCCTACGAGCAGTACTTC. Its protein product is CASSIRDAYEQYF.

Written as DNA, the CDR3 is TGTGCCAGCAGGACAGGGTCTTTGGGGCAGTTCTTC. It encodes CASRTGSLGQFF. The gene calls are TRBV19 and TRBJ2-1; 8 bases map to TRBD1. The CDR3 covers 12 residues. From germline, CDR1 is LNHDA and CDR2 SQIVND (reference sequence). V dropped 9 bases and J dropped 12; count of bases not matched to a gene: 10.

With respect to this clone: At one end the junction does not follow the germline gene, possibly because of a read error. The chain is built from TRBV9 and TRBJ2-2; 7 bases are a match to TRBD2. The CDR3 consists of 13 residues. Germline V lookup: CDR1 SGDLS, CDR2 YYNGEE. The CDR3 protein is CASSWDPGGGLFF. DNA of the CDR3: TGTGCCAGCAGCTGGGACCCTGGCGGGGGGCTGTTTTTT.